This is a list of T cell receptor beta chains from one sample in a study of human versus mouse CDR3 diversity and MHC coevolution. Some clones are missing from TCRdb's copy, which holds only in-frame ones; the method was immunoSEQ multiplex PCR. Of tens of thousands of clones in the sample, over 85% were seen once. Sequencing used naive CD4+ T cells from blood. These receptor sequences come from a person between 30 and 69 years old in good health. The CDR3 runs from the conserved cysteine through the conserved F or W. The D gene is left open where the match is weak. Size is omitted from some rows. Given values are once, few, many or a class for expanded clones.

len: 11
d_gene: .
v_gene: TRBV30
abundance: .
j_gene: TRBJ2-7
CDR3nt: TGTGCCTGGGGGGCCGTGGGCGAGCAGTACTTC
CDR3aa: CAWGAVGEQYF

len: 15
d_gene: TRBD1
v_gene: TRBV19
abundance: .
j_gene: TRBJ2-1
CDR3nt: TGTGCCAGTAGTGCGGACAGGAGCTCCTACAATGAGCAGTTCTTC
CDR3aa: CASSADRSSYNEQFF

len: 18
d_gene: .
v_gene: TRBV2
abundance: .
j_gene: TRBJ2-6
CDR3nt: TGTGCCCTACTGGGTCAGTTATCCTGGGCCGGTGGGGCCAACGTCCTGACTTTC
CDR3aa: CALLGQLSWAGGANVLTF

len: 19
d_gene: TRBD2
v_gene: TRBV10-3
abundance: .
j_gene: TRBJ2-5
CDR3nt: TGTGCCATCAGTTTCGGCGCAGAGACTAGCGGGTGGTACCAAGAGACCCAGTACTTC
CDR3aa: CAISFGAETSGWYQETQYF

len: 13
d_gene: .
v_gene: TRBV19
abundance: .
j_gene: TRBJ1-1
CDR3nt: TGTGCCAGTAGTATTCCGCAGTTCACTGAAGCTTTCTTT
CDR3aa: CASSIPQFTEAFF

len: 12
d_gene: .
v_gene: TRBV7-2
abundance: .
j_gene: TRBJ2-7
CDR3nt: TGTGCCAGCAGCCCAGGGTCCTACGAGCAGTACTTC
CDR3aa: CASSPGSYEQYF

len: 15
d_gene: TRBD2
v_gene: TRBV7-3
abundance: .
j_gene: TRBJ2-3
CDR3nt: TGTGCCAGCAGCCCTCTAGCGGGAGGCACAGATACGCAGTATTTT
CDR3aa: CASSPLAGGTDTQYF

len: 13
d_gene: .
v_gene: TRBV7-2
abundance: .
j_gene: TRBJ1-1
CDR3nt: TGTGCCAGCAGCCGCGACAGTAACACTGAAGCTTTCTTT
CDR3aa: CASSRDSNTEAFF

len: 14
d_gene: .
v_gene: TRBV18
abundance: .
j_gene: TRBJ1-4
CDR3nt: TGTGCCAGCTCACCCGGGACACCTACTGAAAAACTGTTTTTT
CDR3aa: CASSPGTPTEKLFF

len: 17
d_gene: TRBD2
v_gene: TRBV27
abundance: .
j_gene: TRBJ2-7
CDR3nt: TGTGCCAGCAGTCCCCCCACGACTCTCGCGGGAGTCTACGAGCAGTACTTC
CDR3aa: CASSPPTTLAGVYEQYF

len: 12
d_gene: TRBD1
v_gene: TRBV6-5
abundance: .
j_gene: TRBJ2-7
CDR3nt: TGTGCCAGCAGTGGACAGGGTAGCGAGCAGTACTTC
CDR3aa: CASSGQGSEQYF

len: 11
d_gene: .
v_gene: TRBV30
abundance: .
j_gene: TRBJ2-7
CDR3nt: TGTGCCTGGAGTGTATCCTACGAGCAGTACTTC
CDR3aa: CAWSVSYEQYF

len: 13
d_gene: .
v_gene: TRBV9
abundance: .
j_gene: TRBJ1-1
CDR3nt: TGTGCCAGCAGCGTAGACGGGGACACTGAAGCTTTCTTT
CDR3aa: CASSVDGDTEAFF

len: 11
d_gene: .
v_gene: TRBV11-2
abundance: .
j_gene: TRBJ2-7
CDR3nt: TGTGCCAGCACCCAGTTCCACGAGCAGTACTTC
CDR3aa: CASTQFHEQYF

len: 14
d_gene: .
v_gene: TRBV27
abundance: .
j_gene: TRBJ1-1
CDR3nt: TGTGCCAGCAGCTTTGACAGCATGAACACTGAAGCTTTCTTT
CDR3aa: CASSFDSMNTEAFF

len: 14
d_gene: TRBD2
v_gene: TRBV6-6
abundance: .
j_gene: TRBJ2-7
CDR3nt: TGTGCCAGCAGTGCTAGCGGGAGGCACTACGAGCAGTACTTC
CDR3aa: CASSASGRHYEQYF

len: 14
d_gene: TRBD1
v_gene: TRBV7-8
abundance: .
j_gene: TRBJ1-5
CDR3nt: TGTGCCAGCAGCTCTCCGGGACAGGTAGGTCCCCAGCATTTT
CDR3aa: CASSSPGQVGPQHF

len: 15
d_gene: TRBD1
v_gene: TRBV14
abundance: .
j_gene: TRBJ2-5
CDR3nt: TGTGCCAGCAGCCAGGACAGGACACTGGGGGAGACCCAGTACTTC
CDR3aa: CASSQDRTLGETQYF

len: 15
d_gene: .
v_gene: TRBV6-1
abundance: .
j_gene: TRBJ2-7
CDR3nt: TGTGCCAGCAGTGAAGATAACCGGGGTCCGTACGAGCAGTACTTC
CDR3aa: CASSEDNRGPYEQYF

len: 16
d_gene: .
v_gene: TRBV5-1
abundance: .
j_gene: TRBJ1-1
CDR3nt: TGCGCCAGCAGCTTGGGGCAGGCGGGTAGTAACACTGAAGCTTTCTTT
CDR3aa: CASSLGQAGSNTEAFF

len: 15
d_gene: .
v_gene: TRBV7-3
abundance: .
j_gene: TRBJ2-1
CDR3nt: TGTGCCAGCAGCCGAGACCGGGTCCCGTGGAATGAGCAGTTCTTC
CDR3aa: CASSRDRVPWNEQFF

len: 15
d_gene: .
v_gene: TRBV18
abundance: few
j_gene: TRBJ1-3
CDR3nt: TGTGCCAGCTCACCACCCTCGAGCTCTGGAAACACCATATATTTT
CDR3aa: CASSPPSSSGNTIYF

len: 13
d_gene: TRBD2
v_gene: TRBV10-3
abundance: .
j_gene: TRBJ2-5
CDR3nt: TGTGCCATCAGTGGGAGCGGGGGAGAGACCCAGTACTTC
CDR3aa: CAISGSGGETQYF

len: 11
d_gene: .
v_gene: TRBV27
abundance: .
j_gene: TRBJ2-5
CDR3nt: TGTGCCAGCAGCCCGGGTGGAGAGCAGTACTTC
CDR3aa: CASSPGGEQYF

len: 14
d_gene: .
v_gene: TRBV27
abundance: few
j_gene: TRBJ1-1
CDR3nt: TGTGCCAGCAGTTCCAGACAGATGAACACTGAAGCTTTCTTT
CDR3aa: CASSSRQMNTEAFF

len: 15
d_gene: TRBD1
v_gene: TRBV5-1
abundance: few
j_gene: TRBJ2-7
CDR3nt: TGCGCCAGCAGCCCCTCGGGACAGGGGTTCTACGAGCAGTACTTC
CDR3aa: CASSPSGQGFYEQYF

len: 16
d_gene: .
v_gene: TRBV27
abundance: few
j_gene: TRBJ1-5
CDR3nt: TGTGCCAGCAGTCTTGGACAGAGACATAGCAATCAGCCCCAGCATTTT
CDR3aa: CASSLGQRHSNQPQHF

len: 13
d_gene: TRBD1
v_gene: TRBV11-3
abundance: .
j_gene: TRBJ2-2
CDR3nt: TGTGCCAGCAGCTCAGGGGGCTCGGGGGAGCTGTTTTTT
CDR3aa: CASSSGGSGELFF

len: 14
d_gene: .
v_gene: TRBV5-5
abundance: .
j_gene: TRBJ2-5
CDR3nt: TGTGCCAGCAGCGGGGGACTCCTGGAGGGGACCCAGTACTTC
CDR3aa: CASSGGLLEGTQYF

len: 15
d_gene: TRBD2
v_gene: TRBV5-1
abundance: .
j_gene: TRBJ2-5
CDR3nt: TGCGCCAGCAGCTTGATCGGACTAGCCCAAGAGACCCAGTACTTC
CDR3aa: CASSLIGLAQETQYF

len: 15
d_gene: TRBD1
v_gene: TRBV6-5
abundance: .
j_gene: TRBJ2-2
CDR3nt: TGTGCCAGCAGTTACAACAGGGGGCTGACCGGGGAGCTGTTTTTT
CDR3aa: CASSYNRGLTGELFF

len: 14
d_gene: .
v_gene: TRBV29-1
abundance: .
j_gene: TRBJ1-3
CDR3nt: TGCAGCGTTGTGCACAGCTCGATTGGAAACACCATATATTTT
CDR3aa: CSVVHSSIGNTIYF

len: 15
d_gene: .
v_gene: TRBV5-6
abundance: .
j_gene: TRBJ1-1
CDR3nt: TGTGCCAGCAGCCCCGCGGGGATCGGGAACACTGAAGCTTTCTTT
CDR3aa: CASSPAGIGNTEAFF

len: 11
d_gene: .
v_gene: TRBV14
abundance: .
j_gene: TRBJ2-2
CDR3nt: TGTGCCAGCAGCCCGACCGGGGAGCTGTTTTTT
CDR3aa: CASSPTGELFF

len: 13
d_gene: .
v_gene: TRBV7-2
abundance: .
j_gene: TRBJ1-1
CDR3nt: TGTGCCAGCAGCTTAAACTTCAGGGGTGAAGCTTTCTTT
CDR3aa: CASSLNFRGEAFF

len: 14
d_gene: .
v_gene: TRBV5-1
abundance: .
j_gene: TRBJ2-3
CDR3nt: TGCGCCAGCACCCGACAGACTAGCACAGATACGCAGTATTTT
CDR3aa: CASTRQTSTDTQYF

len: 15
d_gene: .
v_gene: TRBV9
abundance: .
j_gene: TRBJ2-1
CDR3nt: TGTGCCAGCAGCGTAGCTACCCAGGGCTCCAATGAGCAGTTCTTC
CDR3aa: CASSVATQGSNEQFF

len: 14
d_gene: .
v_gene: TRBV19
abundance: .
j_gene: TRBJ1-1
CDR3nt: TGTGCCAGTAGTATTAACAGGGAGAACACTGAAGCTTTCTTT
CDR3aa: CASSINRENTEAFF

len: 15
d_gene: TRBD2
v_gene: TRBV18
abundance: .
j_gene: TRBJ2-7
CDR3nt: TGTGCCAGCTCACCCCCAGGGACTAGCGAGAACGAGCAGTACTTC
CDR3aa: CASSPPGTSENEQYF

len: 16
d_gene: TRBD1
v_gene: TRBV19
abundance: .
j_gene: TRBJ1-1
CDR3nt: TGTGCCAGTAGTGCACGGGACAGGGGGATACGGACTGAAGCTTTCTTT
CDR3aa: CASSARDRGIRTEAFF

len: 14
d_gene: TRBD1
v_gene: TRBV5-1
abundance: .
j_gene: TRBJ2-1
CDR3nt: TGCGCCAGCAGCTTGGGGGACAGGTACAATGAGCAGTTCTTC
CDR3aa: CASSLGDRYNEQFF

len: 13
d_gene: .
v_gene: TRBV30
abundance: .
j_gene: TRBJ1-5
CDR3nt: TGTGCCTGGCAGTCGGGGGGCAATCAGCCCCAGCATTTT
CDR3aa: CAWQSGGNQPQHF

len: 16
d_gene: TRBD2
v_gene: TRBV5-1
abundance: .
j_gene: TRBJ2-5
CDR3nt: TGCGCCAGCAGCTTGAACAGAGCGGGAGCCCAAGAGACCCAGTACTTC
CDR3aa: CASSLNRAGAQETQYF

len: 14
d_gene: TRBD1
v_gene: TRBV27
abundance: .
j_gene: TRBJ1-2
CDR3nt: TGTGCCAGCAGTCCATTTCAGGGGGCCTATGGCTACACCTTC
CDR3aa: CASSPFQGAYGYTF

len: 16
d_gene: TRBD2
v_gene: TRBV10-3
abundance: .
j_gene: TRBJ2-5
CDR3nt: TGTGCCATCAGTGATATGGCGGGAGGAGGGCAAGAGACCCAGTACTTC
CDR3aa: CAISDMAGGGQETQYF

len: 13
d_gene: .
v_gene: TRBV5-8
abundance: .
j_gene: TRBJ1-4
CDR3nt: TGTGCCAGCAGCTTGTCAGGGATTGAAAAACTGTTTTTT
CDR3aa: CASSLSGIEKLFF

len: 15
d_gene: TRBD2
v_gene: TRBV7-2
abundance: .
j_gene: TRBJ2-1
CDR3nt: TGTGCCAGCAGCTCGGGACTAGCGCCGTACAATGAGCAGTTCTTC
CDR3aa: CASSSGLAPYNEQFF

len: 14
d_gene: TRBD1
v_gene: TRBV29-1
abundance: .
j_gene: TRBJ2-7
CDR3nt: TGCAGCGTTTACTGGACAGGCCCTATCGGCGAGCAGTACTTC
CDR3aa: CSVYWTGPIGEQYF

len: 13
d_gene: .
v_gene: TRBV11-2
abundance: .
j_gene: TRBJ2-1
CDR3nt: TGTGCCAGCAGCTTAGCCCGGGTAAATGAGCAGTTCTTC
CDR3aa: CASSLARVNEQFF

len: 16
d_gene: TRBD1
v_gene: TRBV5-4
abundance: .
j_gene: TRBJ1-2
CDR3nt: TGTGCCAGCAGCCAAGGTCCCGGGACAGGGGAGTATGGCTACACCTTC
CDR3aa: CASSQGPGTGEYGYTF

len: 16
d_gene: TRBD1
v_gene: TRBV7-2
abundance: .
j_gene: TRBJ1-1
CDR3nt: TGTGCCAGCAGCTTAAGAGTGACAGGGCTGAACACTGAAGCTTTCTTT
CDR3aa: CASSLRVTGLNTEAFF

len: 15
d_gene: .
v_gene: TRBV5-8
abundance: .
j_gene: TRBJ1-3
CDR3nt: TGTGCCAGCAGCCGTGGATGGAGCTCTGGAAACACCATATATTTT
CDR3aa: CASSRGWSSGNTIYF

len: 14
d_gene: TRBD1
v_gene: TRBV27
abundance: .
j_gene: TRBJ1-2
CDR3nt: TGTGCCAGCAGGGGACAGTCGGAAAACTATGGCTACACCTTC
CDR3aa: CASRGQSENYGYTF